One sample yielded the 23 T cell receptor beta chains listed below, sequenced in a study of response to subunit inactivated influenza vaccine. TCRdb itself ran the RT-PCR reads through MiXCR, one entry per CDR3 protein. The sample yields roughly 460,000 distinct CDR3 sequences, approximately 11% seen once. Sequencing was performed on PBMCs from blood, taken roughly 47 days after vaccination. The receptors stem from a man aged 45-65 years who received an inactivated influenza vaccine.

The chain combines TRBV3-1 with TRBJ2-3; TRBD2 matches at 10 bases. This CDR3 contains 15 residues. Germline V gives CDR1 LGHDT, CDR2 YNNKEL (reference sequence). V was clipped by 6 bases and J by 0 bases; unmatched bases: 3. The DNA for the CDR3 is TGTGCCAGCAGTGCGACTAGCGGGAGCACAGATACGCAGTATTTT. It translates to CASSATSGSTDTQYF.

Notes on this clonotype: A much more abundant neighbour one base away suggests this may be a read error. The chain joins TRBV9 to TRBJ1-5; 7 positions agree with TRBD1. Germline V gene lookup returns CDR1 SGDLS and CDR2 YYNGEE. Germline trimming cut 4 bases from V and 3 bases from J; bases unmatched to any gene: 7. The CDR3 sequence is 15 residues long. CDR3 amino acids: CASSPETGINQPQHF. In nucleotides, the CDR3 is TGTGCCAGCAGCCCCGAGACAGGGATCAATCAGCCCCAGCATTTT. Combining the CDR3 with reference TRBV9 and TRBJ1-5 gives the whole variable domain DSGVTQTPKHLITATGQRVTLRCSPRSGDLSVYWYQQSLDQGLQFLIQYYNGEERAKGNILERFSAQQFPDLHSELNLSSLELGDSALYFCASSPETGINQPQHFGDGTRLSIL.

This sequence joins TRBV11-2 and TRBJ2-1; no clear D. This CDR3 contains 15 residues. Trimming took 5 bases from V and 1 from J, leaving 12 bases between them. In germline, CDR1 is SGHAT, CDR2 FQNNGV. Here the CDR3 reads CASSPFQSSYNEQFF. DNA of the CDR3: TGTGCCAGCAGCCCCTTCCAGTCATCCTACAATGAGCAGTTCTTC.

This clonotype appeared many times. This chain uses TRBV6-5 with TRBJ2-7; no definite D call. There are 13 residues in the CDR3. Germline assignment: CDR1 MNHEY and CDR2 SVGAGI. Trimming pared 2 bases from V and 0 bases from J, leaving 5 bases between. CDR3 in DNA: TGTGCCAGCAGTTACGATTACTCCTACGAGCAGTACTTC. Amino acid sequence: CASSYDYSYEQYF.

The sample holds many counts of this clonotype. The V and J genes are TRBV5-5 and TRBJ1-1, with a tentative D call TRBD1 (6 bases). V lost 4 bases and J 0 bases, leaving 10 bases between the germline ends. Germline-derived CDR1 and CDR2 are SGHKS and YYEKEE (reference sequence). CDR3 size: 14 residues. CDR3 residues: CASSKQGLNTEAFF. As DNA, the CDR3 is TGTGCCAGCAGCAAACAGGGCTTGAACACTGAAGCTTTCTTT.

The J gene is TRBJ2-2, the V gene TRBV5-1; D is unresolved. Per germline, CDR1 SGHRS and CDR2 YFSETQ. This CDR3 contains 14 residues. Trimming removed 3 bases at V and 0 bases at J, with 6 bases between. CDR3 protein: CASSYRPNTGELFF. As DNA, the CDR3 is TGCGCCAGCAGCTACCGACCGAACACCGGGGAGCTGTTTTTT.

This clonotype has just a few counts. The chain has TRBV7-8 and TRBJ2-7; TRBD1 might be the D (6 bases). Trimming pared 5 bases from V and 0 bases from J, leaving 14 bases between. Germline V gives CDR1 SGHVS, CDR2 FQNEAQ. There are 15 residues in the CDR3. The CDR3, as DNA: TGTGCCAGCAGCCAAATTCAGGGGAGCTCCTACGAGCAGTACTTC. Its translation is CASSQIQGSSYEQYF.

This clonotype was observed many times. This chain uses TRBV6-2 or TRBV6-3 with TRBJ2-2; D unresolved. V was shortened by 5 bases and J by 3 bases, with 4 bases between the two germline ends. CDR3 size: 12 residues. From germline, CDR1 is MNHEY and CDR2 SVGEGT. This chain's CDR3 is CASSGYTGELFF. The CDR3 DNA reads TGTGCCAGCAGTGGTTACACCGGGGAGCTGTTTTTT.

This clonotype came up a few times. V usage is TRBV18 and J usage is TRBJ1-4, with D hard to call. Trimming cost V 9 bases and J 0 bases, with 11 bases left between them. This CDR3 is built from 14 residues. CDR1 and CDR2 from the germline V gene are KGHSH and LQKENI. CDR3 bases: TGTGCCAGTTCCGACGGAGCAACTAATGAAAAACTGTTTTTT. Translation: CASSDGATNEKLFF.

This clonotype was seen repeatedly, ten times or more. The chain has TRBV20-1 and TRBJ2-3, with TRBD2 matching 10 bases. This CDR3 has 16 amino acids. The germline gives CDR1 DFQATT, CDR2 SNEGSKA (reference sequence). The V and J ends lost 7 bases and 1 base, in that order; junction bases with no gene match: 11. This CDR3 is CSGHASGSLGTDTQYF. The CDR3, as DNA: TGCAGTGGACACGCTAGCGGGAGCTTGGGCACAGATACGCAGTATTTT.

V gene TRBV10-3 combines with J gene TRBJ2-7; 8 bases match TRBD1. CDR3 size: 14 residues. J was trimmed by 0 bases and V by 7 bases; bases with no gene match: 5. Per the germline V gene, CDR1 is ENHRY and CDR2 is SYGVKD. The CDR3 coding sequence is TGTGCCATCAATCGCGGGACAGGCTCCTACGAGCAGTACTTC. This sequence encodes CAINRGTGSYEQYF.

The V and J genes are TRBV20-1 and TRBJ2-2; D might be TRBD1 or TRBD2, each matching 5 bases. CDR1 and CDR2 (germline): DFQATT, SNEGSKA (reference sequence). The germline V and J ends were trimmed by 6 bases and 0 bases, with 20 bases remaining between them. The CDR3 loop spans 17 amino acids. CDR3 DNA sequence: TGCAGTGCCAGGAACCGGGGCCGAGAGACGAACACCGGGGAGCTGTTTTTT. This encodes CSARNRGRETNTGELFF.

The DNA for the CDR3 is TGTGCCAGCAGCTTAGTCCGGTGGCGGGAGGACGCAGGTGAGCAGTTCTTC. This encodes CASSLVRWREDAGEQFF. The chain uses TRBV7-2 and TRBJ2-1, with 8 bases that match TRBD2. This CDR3 has 17 residues. CDR1 SGHTA and CDR2 FQGNSA come from the germline V gene. The trim removed 1 base at V and 9 bases at J, leaving 14 bases unmatched.

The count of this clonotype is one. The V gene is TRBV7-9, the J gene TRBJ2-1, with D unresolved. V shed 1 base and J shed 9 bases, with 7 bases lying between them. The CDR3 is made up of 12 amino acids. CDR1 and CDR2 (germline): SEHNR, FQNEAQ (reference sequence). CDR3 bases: TGTGCCAGCAGCTTAGACGTGGGTGAGCAGTTCTTC. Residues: CASSLDVGEQFF.

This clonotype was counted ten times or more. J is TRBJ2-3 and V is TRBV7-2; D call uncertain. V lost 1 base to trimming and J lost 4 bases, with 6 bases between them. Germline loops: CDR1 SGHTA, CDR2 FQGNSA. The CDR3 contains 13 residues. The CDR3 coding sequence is TGTGCCAGCAGCTTAGTATTGGCAGATACGCAGTATTTT. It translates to CASSLVLADTQYF.

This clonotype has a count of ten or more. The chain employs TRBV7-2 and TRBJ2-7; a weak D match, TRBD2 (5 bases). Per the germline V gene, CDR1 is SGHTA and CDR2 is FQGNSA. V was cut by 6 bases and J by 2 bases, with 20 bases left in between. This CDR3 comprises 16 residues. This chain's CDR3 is CASSVGAGFTTYEQYF. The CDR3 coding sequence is TGTGCCAGCAGTGTCGGCGCGGGCTTTACAACCTACGAGCAGTACTTC.

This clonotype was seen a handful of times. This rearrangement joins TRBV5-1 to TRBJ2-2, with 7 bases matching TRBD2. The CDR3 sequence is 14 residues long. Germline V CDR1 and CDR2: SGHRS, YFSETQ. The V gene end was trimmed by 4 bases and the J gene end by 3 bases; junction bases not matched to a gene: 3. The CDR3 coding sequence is TGCGCCAGCAGCCTAGGACTAGACACCGGGGAGCTGTTTTTT. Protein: CASSLGLDTGELFF.

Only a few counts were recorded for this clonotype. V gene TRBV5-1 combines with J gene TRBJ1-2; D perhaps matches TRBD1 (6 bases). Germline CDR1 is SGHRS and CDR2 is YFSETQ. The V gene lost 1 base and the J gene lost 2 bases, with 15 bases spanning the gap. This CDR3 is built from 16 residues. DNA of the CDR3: TGCGCCAGCAGCTTGACCCCGGACAGATGGAACTATGGCTACACCTTC. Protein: CASSLTPDRWNYGYTF.

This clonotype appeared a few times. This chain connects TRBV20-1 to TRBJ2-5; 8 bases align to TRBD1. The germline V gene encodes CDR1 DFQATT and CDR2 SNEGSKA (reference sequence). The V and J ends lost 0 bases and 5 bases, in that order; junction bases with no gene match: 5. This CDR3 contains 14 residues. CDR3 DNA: TGCAGTGCTAGAGACAGGGGGCAATCGGAGACCCAGTACTTC. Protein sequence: CSARDRGQSETQYF.

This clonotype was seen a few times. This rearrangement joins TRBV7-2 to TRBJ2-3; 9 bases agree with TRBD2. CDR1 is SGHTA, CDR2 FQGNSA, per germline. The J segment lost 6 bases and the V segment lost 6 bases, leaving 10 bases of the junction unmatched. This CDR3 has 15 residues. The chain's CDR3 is CASRIGAGGPDTQYF. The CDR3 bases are TGTGCCAGCAGGATAGGGGCGGGGGGGCCGGATACGCAGTATTTT.

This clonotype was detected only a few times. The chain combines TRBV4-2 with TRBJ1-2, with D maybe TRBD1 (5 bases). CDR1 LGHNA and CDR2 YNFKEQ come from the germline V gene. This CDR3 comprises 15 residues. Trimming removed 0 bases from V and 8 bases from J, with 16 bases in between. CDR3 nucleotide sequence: TGTGCCAGCAGCCAAGAAAGGCAGGGCGGTTGGGGCTACACCTTC. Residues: CASSQERQGGWGYTF.

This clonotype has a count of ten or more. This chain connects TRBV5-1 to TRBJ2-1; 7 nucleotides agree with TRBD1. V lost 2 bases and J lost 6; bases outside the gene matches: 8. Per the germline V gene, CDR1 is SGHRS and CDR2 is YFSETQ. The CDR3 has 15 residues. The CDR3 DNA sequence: TGCGCCAGCAGCTTCAGACAGGGACCCTCCAATGAGCAGTTCTTC. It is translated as CASSFRQGPSNEQFF.

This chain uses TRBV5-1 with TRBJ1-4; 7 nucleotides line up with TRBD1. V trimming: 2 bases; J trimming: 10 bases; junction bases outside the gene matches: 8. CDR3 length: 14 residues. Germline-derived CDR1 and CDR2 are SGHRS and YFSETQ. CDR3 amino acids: CASSFGQGDVKLFF. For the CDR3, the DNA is TGCGCCAGCAGCTTCGGTCAGGGGGATGTAAAACTGTTTTTT. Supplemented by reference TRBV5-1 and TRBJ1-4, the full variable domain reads KAGVTQTPRYLIKTRGQQVTLSCSPISGHRSVSWYQQTPGQGLQFLFEYFSETQRNKGNFPGRFSGRQFSNSRSEMNVSTLELGDSALYLCASSFGQGDVKLFFGSGTQLSVL.